The clone carrying this T cell receptor beta chain was found a few times. Its antigen remains unknown. The CDR3 length is 15 residues. Germline CDR1 is SGHRS and CDR2 is YFSETQ. The V and J ends lost 2 bases and 8 bases respectively, with 19 bases between them. This sample stems from a study of T-cell memory formation after mild COVID-19. Study-wide background: TCR clusters were largely donor specific.

Findings and caveats of the study: The study found contracting CD4+ clones mainly in CM and EM and contracting CD8+ clones in EMRA. Among clones contracting day 15 to 85, CD4/CD8 was balanced, whereas later expanders leaned CD4+.

cDNA libraries for TCR alpha and TCR beta, carrying sample barcodes and UMIs, came from 5'RACE with constant-segment primers. One entry per CDR3 protein, called by TCRdb with MiXCR from the 5' RACE reads. The sample includes some 320,000 distinct CDR3 sequences, more than 15% of them seen just once. This rearrangement joins TRBV5-1 to TRBJ2-5; D might be TRBD1 or TRBD2, each matching 5 bases. The sequence came from a man aged 18 to 35 who had mild COVID-19 (a few samples of this study predate the infection). Cell type and time point are not known. The sample comprised PBMCs or a T cell subset sorted from them (not recorded which). The CDR3 bases are TGCGCCAGCAGCTTCATGGGCAGGGAGAGTGAAACCCAGTACTTC. This translates into CASSFMGRESETQYF.